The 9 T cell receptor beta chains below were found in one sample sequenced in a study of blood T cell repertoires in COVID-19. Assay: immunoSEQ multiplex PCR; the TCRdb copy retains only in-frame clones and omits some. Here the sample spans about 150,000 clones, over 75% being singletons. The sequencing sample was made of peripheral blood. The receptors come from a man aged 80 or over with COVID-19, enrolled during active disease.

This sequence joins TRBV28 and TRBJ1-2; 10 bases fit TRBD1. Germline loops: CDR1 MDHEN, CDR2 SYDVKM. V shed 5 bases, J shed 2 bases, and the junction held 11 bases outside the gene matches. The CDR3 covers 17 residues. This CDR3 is CASSLLYPGQGNYGYTF. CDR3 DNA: TGTGCCAGCAGTCTCCTTTATCCGGGACAGGGGAACTATGGCTACACCTTC.

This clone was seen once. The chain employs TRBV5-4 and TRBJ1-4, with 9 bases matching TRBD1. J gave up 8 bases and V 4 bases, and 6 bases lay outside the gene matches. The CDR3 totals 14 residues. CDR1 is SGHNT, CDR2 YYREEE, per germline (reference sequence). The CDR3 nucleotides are TGTGCCAGCAGCCGTGGGACAGGGCTGGAAAAACTGTTTTTT. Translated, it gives CASSRGTGLEKLFF. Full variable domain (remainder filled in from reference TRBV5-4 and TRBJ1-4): ETGVTQSPTHLIKTRGQQVTLRCSSQSGHNTVSWYQQALGQGPQFIFQYYREEENGRGNFPPRFSGLQFPNYSSELNVNALELDDSALYLCASSRGTGLEKLFFGSGTQLSVL.

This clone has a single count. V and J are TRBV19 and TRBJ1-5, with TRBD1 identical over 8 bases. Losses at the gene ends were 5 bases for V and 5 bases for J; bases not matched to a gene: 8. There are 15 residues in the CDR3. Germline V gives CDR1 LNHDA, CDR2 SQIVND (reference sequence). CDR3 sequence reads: CASSSLDREDQPQHF. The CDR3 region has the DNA TGTGCCAGTAGTTCTCTGGACAGGGAAGATCAGCCCCAGCATTTT.

The CDR3 nucleotides read TGTGCCAGCACCACGGCGGGGTTCTCCCTTAACACTGAAGCTTTCTTT. As protein: CASTTAGFSLNTEAFF. This rearrangement joins TRBV5-6 to TRBJ1-1; D is ambiguous. CDR1 and CDR2 from the germline V gene are SGHDT and YYEEEE. With 6 bases removed from V and 2 bases from J, the gap between germline ends came to 20 bases. This CDR3 has 16 amino acids.

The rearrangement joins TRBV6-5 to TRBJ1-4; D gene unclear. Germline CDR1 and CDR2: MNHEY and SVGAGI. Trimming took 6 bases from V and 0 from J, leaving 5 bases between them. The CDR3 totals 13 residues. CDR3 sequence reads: CASRGATNEKLFF. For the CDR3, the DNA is TGTGCCAGCAGGGGCGCAACTAATGAAAAACTGTTTTTT.

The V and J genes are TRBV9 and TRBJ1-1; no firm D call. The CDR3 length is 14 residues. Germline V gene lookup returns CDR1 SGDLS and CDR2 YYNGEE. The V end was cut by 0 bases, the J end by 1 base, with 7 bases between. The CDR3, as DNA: TGTGCCAGCAGCGTAGTAACGGGGAACACTGAAGCTTTCTTT. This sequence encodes CASSVVTGNTEAFF.

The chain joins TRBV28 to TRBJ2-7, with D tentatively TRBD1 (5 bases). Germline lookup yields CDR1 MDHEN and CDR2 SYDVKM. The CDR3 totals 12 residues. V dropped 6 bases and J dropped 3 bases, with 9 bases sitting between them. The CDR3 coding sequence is TGTGCCAGCAGAGGGGTCGGCTACGAGCAGTACTTC. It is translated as CASRGVGYEQYF.

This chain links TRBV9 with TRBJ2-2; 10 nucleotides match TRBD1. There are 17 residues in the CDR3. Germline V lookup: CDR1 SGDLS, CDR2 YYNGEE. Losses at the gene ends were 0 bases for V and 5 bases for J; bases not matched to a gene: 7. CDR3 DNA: TGTGCCAGCAGCGTAGCCCTGACGGGACAGGGGACCGGGGAGCTGTTTTTT. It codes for CASSVALTGQGTGELFF.

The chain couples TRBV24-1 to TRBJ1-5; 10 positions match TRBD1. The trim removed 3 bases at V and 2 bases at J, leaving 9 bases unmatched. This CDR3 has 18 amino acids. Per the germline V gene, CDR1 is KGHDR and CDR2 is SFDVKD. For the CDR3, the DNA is TGTGCCACCAGTGATCCCCCCCGGACAGGGGGAGGCAATCAGCCCCAGCATTTT. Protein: CATSDPPRTGGGNQPQHF.